The sequence of this T cell receptor beta chain was determined in a study of blood T cells in healthy people across ages. Study results and limitations: With donor CMV status unknown, expanded clonotype changes were possibly confounded. A strong correlation between TCR beta diversity and naive T cell percentage was seen.

CDR3 length: 13 residues. The ends were cut back, 4 bases at V and 9 bases at J, with 18 bases in the middle. Germline V lookup: CDR1 GTSNPN, CDR2 SVGIG (reference sequence). Points on this clonotype: Antigen: not known.

A second PCR of roughly 7 to 11 cycles used a sample-barcoded 5' primer and a J-beta primer mix. Each CDR3 protein gets one entry after TCRdb re-called the 5' RACE reads with MiXCR. The repertoire has hundreds of thousands of distinct CDR3 sequences, 29% of them found once; the top ten carry 15% to 20%. This TCR was recovered from an elderly woman in good health. Sample: blood. The rearrangement joins TRBV30 to TRBJ2-5, with TRBD2 as a possible D gene (7 bases). Written as DNA, the CDR3 is TGTGCCTGGAAGTTACAGGGAGGGGAGGCCCAGTACTTC. It is translated as CAWKLQGGEAQYF.